A single sample gave rise to the 8 T cell receptor beta chains below, sequenced in a study of blood T cell repertoires in COVID-19. Libraries were prepared by immunoSEQ multiplex PCR; TCRdb keeps only in-frame clonotypes and omits some of them. The sample contains around 220,000 clones, roughly 90% of which appear only once. Material: peripheral blood. These receptors all come from a man between 40 and 49 years old with active or convalescent COVID-19.

The V and J genes are TRBV21-1 and TRBJ1-6; the table assigns TRBD1, which was not confirmed against the DNA. TRBV21-1 is a recognized pseudogene. The CDR3 totals 17 residues. The CDR3 sequence is CASSKEADRAYNSPLHF. CDR3 DNA sequence: TGTGCCAGCAGCAAAGAGGCGGACAGGGCCTATAATTCACCCCTCCACTTT.

The genes are TRBV18 and TRBJ2-7; 9 positions match TRBD1. The CDR3 length is 14 residues. The V gene end was trimmed by 3 bases and the J gene end by 5 bases; junction bases not matched to a gene: 5. Germline V gives CDR1 KGHSH, CDR2 LQKENI. CDR3 residues: CASSPGQGIHEQYF. The CDR3 DNA sequence: TGTGCCAGCTCACCCGGACAGGGGATCCACGAGCAGTACTTC.

The chain recombines TRBV5-1 with TRBJ1-6; 11 positions match TRBD1. V dropped 3 bases and J dropped 8; count of bases not matched to a gene: 13. In germline, CDR1 is SGHRS, CDR2 YFSETQ. This CDR3 has 18 amino acids. The chain's CDR3 is CASSSGQGAFFVDSPLHF. CDR3 bases: TGCGCCAGCAGCTCCGGACAGGGGGCGTTTTTTGTGGATTCACCCCTCCACTTT. The full variable domain, with the rest looked up from reference TRBV5-1 and TRBJ1-6, is KAGVTQTPRYLIKTRGQQVTLSCSPISGHRSVSWYQQTPGQGLQFLFEYFSETQRNKGNFPGRFSGRQFSNSRSEMNVSTLELGDSALYLCASSSGQGAFFVDSPLHFGNGTRLTVT.

V gene TRBV7-2 combines with J gene TRBJ1-1; no clear D. Trimming took 7 bases from V and 6 from J, leaving 12 bases between them. The CDR3 sequence is 12 residues long. Germline-derived CDR1 and CDR2 are SGHTA and FQGNSA. CDR3 bases: TGTGCCAGCACCCGTGATAGCCCTGAAGCTTTCTTT. Residues: CASTRDSPEAFF.

With regard to this clone: Other DNA sequences within the sample encode an identical CDR3. V usage is TRBV5-1 and J usage is TRBJ2-1; D ambiguous. The CDR3 is 13 residues long. The germline V and J ends were trimmed by 0 bases and 7 bases, with 8 bases remaining between them. Per the germline V gene, CDR1 is SGHRS and CDR2 is YFSETQ. CDR3 coding DNA: TGCGCCAGCAGCTTGGCCCCCGGGAATGAGCAGTTCTTC. The encoded protein is CASSLAPGNEQFF.

The rearrangement uses TRBV4-1 and TRBJ1-2; 8 positions agree with TRBD1. Trimming cost V 3 bases and J 5 bases; bases outside gene matches: 8. The CDR3 consists of 15 residues. Germline V gene lookup returns CDR1 MGHRA and CDR2 YSYEKL. As DNA, the CDR3 is TGCGCCAGCAGCCAGACAGGGGCCTCGGATTATGGCTACACCTTC. Its protein product is CASSQTGASDYGYTF.

J is TRBJ1-2 and V is TRBV5-1; 7 bases line up with TRBD1. The CDR3 consists of 14 residues. The V gene end was trimmed by 2 bases and the J gene end by 6 bases; junction bases not matched to a gene: 7. Germline CDR1 reads SGHRS; CDR2 reads YFSETQ. The chain's CDR3 is CASSLEQGNDGYTF. CDR3 nucleotides: TGCGCCAGCAGCTTAGAACAGGGGAATGATGGCTACACCTTC.

The chain recombines TRBV12-5 with TRBJ1-4; a weak D match, TRBD1 (5 bases). V lost 8 bases and J 8 bases, leaving 12 bases between the germline ends. The CDR3 covers 12 residues. The V gene's germline CDR1 is LGHNT and CDR2 FRNRAP. This chain's CDR3 is CASSGGWEKLFF. The CDR3, as DNA: TGTGCTAGTTCGGGGGGGTGGGAAAAACTGTTTTTT.